The clone carrying this T cell receptor beta chain was detected a few times. This sample is part of a study of spatial heterogeneity in lung cancer. This CDR3 spans 15 amino acids. The V and J ends lost 5 bases and 1 base respectively, with 15 bases between them. Per the germline V gene, CDR1 is SGHTA and CDR2 is FQGNSA. Stated time point: blood at routine non-recurrence follow-up after resection. Via MiXCR, TCRdb re-called the 5' RACE reads, giving one row per CDR3 protein. The sample lists over 85,000 distinct CDR3 sequences, approximately 19% occurring once. Material: PBMCs, obtained at follow-up. This TCR was recovered from a male donor with early-stage non-small cell lung cancer. The rearrangement joins TRBV7-2 to TRBJ2-7; maybe TRBD2 (6 bases). The CDR3 bases are TGTGCCAGCAGCAGGGAGTCCGGAGGGTCCTACGAGCAGTACGTC. Translating it yields CASSRESGGSYEQYV.